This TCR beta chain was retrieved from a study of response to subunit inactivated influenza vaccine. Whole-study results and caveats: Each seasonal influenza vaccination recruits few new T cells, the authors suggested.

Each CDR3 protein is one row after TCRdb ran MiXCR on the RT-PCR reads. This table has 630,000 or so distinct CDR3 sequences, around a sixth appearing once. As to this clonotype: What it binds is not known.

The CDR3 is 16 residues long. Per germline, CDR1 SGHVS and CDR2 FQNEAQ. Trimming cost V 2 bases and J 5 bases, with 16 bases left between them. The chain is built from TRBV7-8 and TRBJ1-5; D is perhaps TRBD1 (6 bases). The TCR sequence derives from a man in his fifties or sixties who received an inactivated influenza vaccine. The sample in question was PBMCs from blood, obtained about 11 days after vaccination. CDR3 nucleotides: TGTGCCAGCAGCTTACGACGGGTGGGGGCGGATCAGCCCCAGCATTTT. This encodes CASSLRRVGADQPQHF.